The present entry profiles one T cell receptor (beta chain) with its context. Its antigen target is currently unknown. No clone much larger than this one lies a single base away; base qualities are absent. These data are taken from a study of blood T cell repertoires in COVID-19 (dated by TCRdb to 2020 to 2022). For context, the study as a whole: Samples covering the acute and convalescent phases of COVID-19 were provided by collaborators in the United States, Italy and Spain. Deeply sampled blood TCRbeta repertoires from subjects exposed to, actively infected with, or recovered from COVID-19 were included in the dataset. The repertoires were released in a freely available public database meant as a resource for research on the immune response to SARS-CoV-2. Where available, HLA class I and class II types were taken from metadata supplied by the sample provider and were not determined by assay-based typing. A de-identified subject ID, COVID-19 status, age in years and sex were almost always included in the sample metadata. Samples came from the ongoing ImmuneRACE study (first 160 participants) plus 1,254 subjects from 6 global collaborators. The material from the prospective study consisted of cDNA or gDNA derived from T cells, B-cell-depleted T cells, or PBMCs.

V is clipped by 1 base and J by 0 bases, and the sequence between their germline boundaries is 13 bases long. Its CDR3 holds 17 amino acids, cysteine through phenylalanine. Kept here is only the CDR3 DNA, which spans 51 bases and is read in frame from base 1. CDR1 and CDR2 are read off the germline V gene (reference sequence) as LNHDA and SQIVND. Collaborating institutions collected whole blood in K2EDTA tubes following their own protocols. For TCRbeta analysis, collaborators shipped samples in one of three forms: frozen whole blood, isolated PBMCs, or DNA extracted from either of those sample types. TCRbeta CDR3 regions were amplified from genomic DNA using the immunoSEQ Assay, a bias-controlled multiplex PCR. As for the original processing: The number of nucleated cells in each sample was estimated by amplification of reference gene primers within the assay. Sequence reads were collapsed and filtered to measure the absolute abundance of every unique TCRbeta CDR3 rearrangement. For each sample, productive Simpson clonality was calculated as the square root of Simpson's diversity index over productive rearrangements. The source is immuneACCESS, and TCRdb retained only in-frame sequences with V and J called. Part of the clones is not carried over; for the studies checked, unresolved V genes explain less than half of this, and the remainder is unexplained. The DNA was the basis for D and trimming; V, J and clone size are from that table. This sample has approximately 230,000 clones in its table, and 70% to 85% of those were observed once. Over 7.5% of the sample goes to the ten largest clones.

Beyond this particular receptor, the publication reports: How much clinical and demographic metadata was included differed by source and by participant, and the metadata was provided uncurated.

The TCR was taken from a man aged 80 or over with acute or convalescent COVID-19. Recombination joined TRBV19 with TRBJ1-3, with no reliable assignment of the D segment. The sample was peripheral blood. The DNA sequence is as follows: TGTGCCAGTAGTATAGGCGCATCACCGCTCTCTGGAAACACCATATATTTT. Its translation reads: CASSIGASPLSGNTIYF. Supplemented by the reference TRBV19 and TRBJ1-3 proteins around the CDR3, the complete variable domain is DGGITQSPKYLFRKEGQNVTLSCEQNLNHDAMYWYRQDPGQGLRLIYYSQIVNDFQKGDIAEGYSVSREKKESFPLTVTSAQKNPTAFYLCASSIGASPLSGNTIYFGEGSWLTVV.